This T cell receptor (beta chain) is from a study of lymphopenia after photon versus proton radiotherapy (dated by TCRdb to between 2017 and 2020). Notes on the research overall: The immunological effects of photon versus proton radiation therapy were compared in patients with gastrointestinal tumors who developed high-grade lymphopenia. The goal of the study was to describe how the two radiation modalities differ in their effects on the immune system. The roughly 20 patients in the cohort had gastrointestinal tumors, were treated with either photon or proton therapy, and subsequently developed lymphopenia.

The protocol used for the library was the immunoSEQ multiplex PCR assay. T cell repertoires were profiled with deep sequencing of rearranged TCR beta loci together with multiparametric flow cytometry. In TCRdb, the immuneACCESS table is reduced to in-frame sequences with V and J assigned. These tables do not hold every clone; where another copy was compared, an unresolved V gene accounts for under half, and the others remain unexplained. This sample has around 25,000 clones in its table, and around 85% of those were observed once. The top ten hold roughly 5.5% of the sample. As concerns this clone: No antigen is known for it. No base quality information exists; no much larger clone differs at one position.

Overall study results and their limits: Across the cohort, an inverse correlation was found between a larger post-nadir drop in TCR diversity and overall survival time among patients who died. The authors looked at the survival association only in patients who died, and they framed better survival with proton therapy as a possibility rather than a demonstrated result. After the lymphocyte count nadir, photon-treated repertoires showed oligoclonal expansion, especially of CD8+ Temra cells, which drove the drop in diversity. During treatment, patients who received photon therapy lost naive T cells and TCR diversity and gained effector/memory populations, whereas patients who received proton therapy remained relatively stable.

V has 5 bases trimmed and J has 1 base trimmed; junction bases matching no gene number 7. The germline V gene provides CDR1 MDHEN and CDR2 SYDVKM. Reading from cysteine to phenylalanine, the CDR3 counts 15 amino acids. The only DNA kept is the CDR3, 45 bases in frame from the first base. Sequences were derived from peripheral blood, sampled from a patient treated with photon-based radiotherapy. The chain is encoded by TRBV28 joined to TRBJ1-1, with 7 bases in between that match TRBD1. This TCR was recovered from a man aged 25 to 45 with gastric cancer. The nucleotide sequence reads TGTGCCAGCAGTCAGGGGGAGGGGGAGAACACTGAAGCTTTCTTT. Its translation is CASSQGEGENTEAFF.